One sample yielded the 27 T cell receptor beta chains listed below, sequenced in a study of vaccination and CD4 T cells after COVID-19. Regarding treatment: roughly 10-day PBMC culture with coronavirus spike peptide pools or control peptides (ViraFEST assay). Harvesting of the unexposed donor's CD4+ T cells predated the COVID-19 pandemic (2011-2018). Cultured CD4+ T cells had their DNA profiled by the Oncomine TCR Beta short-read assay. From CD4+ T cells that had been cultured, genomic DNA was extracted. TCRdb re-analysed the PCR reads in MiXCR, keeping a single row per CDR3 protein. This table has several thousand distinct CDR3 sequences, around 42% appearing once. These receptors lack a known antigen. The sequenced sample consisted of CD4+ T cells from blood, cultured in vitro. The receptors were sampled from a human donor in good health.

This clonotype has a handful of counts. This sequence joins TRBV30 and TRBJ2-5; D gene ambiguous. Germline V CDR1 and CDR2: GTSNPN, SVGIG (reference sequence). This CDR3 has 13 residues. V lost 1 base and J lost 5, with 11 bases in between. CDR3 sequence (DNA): TGTGCCTGGAGTGGGACCAGAAGGGAGACCCAGTACTTC. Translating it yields CAWSGTRRETQYF.

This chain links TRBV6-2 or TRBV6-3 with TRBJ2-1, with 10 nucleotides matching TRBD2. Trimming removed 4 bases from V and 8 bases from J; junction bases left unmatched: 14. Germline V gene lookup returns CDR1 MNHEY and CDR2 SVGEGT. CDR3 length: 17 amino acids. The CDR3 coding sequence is TGTGCCAGCAGTTCCCCGACTAGCGGGTCCATTGGGGATGAGCAGTTCTTC. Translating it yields CASSSPTSGSIGDEQFF.

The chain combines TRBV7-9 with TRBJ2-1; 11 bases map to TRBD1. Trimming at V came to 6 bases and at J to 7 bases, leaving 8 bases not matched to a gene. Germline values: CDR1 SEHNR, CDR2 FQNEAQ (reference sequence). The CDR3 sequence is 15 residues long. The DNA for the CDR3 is TGTGCCAGCAGAGACCGGGACAGGGGGGGGAATGAGCAGTTCTTC. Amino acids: CASRDRDRGGNEQFF.

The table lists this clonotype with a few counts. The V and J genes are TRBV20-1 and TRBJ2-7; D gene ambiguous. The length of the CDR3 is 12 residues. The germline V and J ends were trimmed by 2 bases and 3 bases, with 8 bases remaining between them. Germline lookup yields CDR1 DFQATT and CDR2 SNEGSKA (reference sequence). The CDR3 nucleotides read TGCAGTGCTAGACCCCGGTACTACGAGCAGTACTTC. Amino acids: CSARPRYYEQYF.

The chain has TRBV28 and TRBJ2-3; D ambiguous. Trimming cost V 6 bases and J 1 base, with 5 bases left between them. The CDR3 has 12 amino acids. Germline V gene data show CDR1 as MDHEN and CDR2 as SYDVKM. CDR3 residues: CASRLGTDTQYF. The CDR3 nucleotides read TGTGCCAGCAGGCTAGGCACAGATACGCAGTATTTT.

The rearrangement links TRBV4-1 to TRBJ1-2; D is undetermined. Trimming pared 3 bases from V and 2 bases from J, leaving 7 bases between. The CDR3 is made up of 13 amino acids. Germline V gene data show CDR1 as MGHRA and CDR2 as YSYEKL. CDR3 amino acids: CASSHSTNYGYTF. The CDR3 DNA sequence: TGCGCCAGCAGCCATAGTACCAACTATGGCTACACCTTC.

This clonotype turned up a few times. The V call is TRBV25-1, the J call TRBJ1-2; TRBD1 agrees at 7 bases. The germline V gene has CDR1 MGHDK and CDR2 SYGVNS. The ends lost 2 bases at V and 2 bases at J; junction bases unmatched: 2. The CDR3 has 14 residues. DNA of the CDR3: TGTGCCAGCAGTGAAGCGGGACAGAACTATGGCTACACCTTC. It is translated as CASSEAGQNYGYTF.

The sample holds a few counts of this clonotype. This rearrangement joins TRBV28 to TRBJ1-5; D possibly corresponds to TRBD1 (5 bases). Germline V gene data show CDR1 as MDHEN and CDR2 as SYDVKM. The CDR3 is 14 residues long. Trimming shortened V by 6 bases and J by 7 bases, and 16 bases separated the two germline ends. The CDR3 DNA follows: TGTGCCAGCAGCCCGTCGTGGGGCTTACAGCCCCAGCATTTT. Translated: CASSPSWGLQPQHF. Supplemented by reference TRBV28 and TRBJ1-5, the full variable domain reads DVKVTQSSRYLVKRTGEKVFLECVQDMDHENMFWYRQDPGLGLRLIYFSYDVKMKEKGDIPEGYSVSREKKERFSLILESASTNQTSMYLCASSPSWGLQPQHFGDGTRLSIL.

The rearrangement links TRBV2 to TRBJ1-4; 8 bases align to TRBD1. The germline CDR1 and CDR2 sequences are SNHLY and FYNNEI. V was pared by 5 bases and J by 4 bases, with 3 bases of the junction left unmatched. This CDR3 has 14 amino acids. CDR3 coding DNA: TGTGCCAGCAGTCCAACAGGGGGTAATGAAAAACTGTTTTTT. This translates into CASSPTGGNEKLFF. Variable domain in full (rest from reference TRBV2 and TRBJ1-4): EPEVTQTPSHQVTQMGQEVILRCVPISNHLYFYWYRQILGQKVEFLVSFYNNEISEKSEIFDDQFSVERPDGSNFTLKIRSTKLEDSAMYFCASSPTGGNEKLFFGSGTQLSVL.

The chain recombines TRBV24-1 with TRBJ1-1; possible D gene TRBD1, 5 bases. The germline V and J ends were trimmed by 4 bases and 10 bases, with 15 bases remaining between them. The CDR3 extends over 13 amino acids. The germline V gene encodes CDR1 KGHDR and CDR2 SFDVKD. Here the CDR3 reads CATSDRTGTGAFF. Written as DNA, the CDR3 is TGTGCCACCAGTGACCGCACCGGGACGGGAGCTTTCTTT.

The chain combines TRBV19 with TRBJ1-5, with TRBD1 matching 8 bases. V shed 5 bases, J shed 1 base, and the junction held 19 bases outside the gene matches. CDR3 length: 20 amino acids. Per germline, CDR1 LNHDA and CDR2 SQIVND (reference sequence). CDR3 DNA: TGTGCCAGTAGTGGGGAAATCCGGGACAGGAACCGGGTAAGCAATCAGCCCCAGCATTTT. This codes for CASSGEIRDRNRVSNQPQHF.

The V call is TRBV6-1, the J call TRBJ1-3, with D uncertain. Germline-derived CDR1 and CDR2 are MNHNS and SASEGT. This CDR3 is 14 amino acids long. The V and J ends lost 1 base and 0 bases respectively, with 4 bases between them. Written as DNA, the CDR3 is TGTGCCAGCAGTGAAGGGGGCTCTGGAAACACCATATATTTT. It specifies CASSEGGSGNTIYF.

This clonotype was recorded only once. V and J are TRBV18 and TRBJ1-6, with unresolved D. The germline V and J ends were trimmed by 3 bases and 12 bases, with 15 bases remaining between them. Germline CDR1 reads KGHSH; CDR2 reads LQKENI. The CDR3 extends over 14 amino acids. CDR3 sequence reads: CASSPKGVPLPLHF. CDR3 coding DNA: TGTGCCAGCTCACCCAAAGGCGTCCCTTTACCCCTCCACTTT.

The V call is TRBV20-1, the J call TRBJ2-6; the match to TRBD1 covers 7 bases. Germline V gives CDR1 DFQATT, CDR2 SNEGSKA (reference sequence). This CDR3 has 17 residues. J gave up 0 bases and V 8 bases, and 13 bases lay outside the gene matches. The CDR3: CSTQSGTATSGANVLTF. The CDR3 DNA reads TGCAGTACTCAGTCCGGGACAGCCACCTCTGGGGCCAACGTCCTGACTTTC.

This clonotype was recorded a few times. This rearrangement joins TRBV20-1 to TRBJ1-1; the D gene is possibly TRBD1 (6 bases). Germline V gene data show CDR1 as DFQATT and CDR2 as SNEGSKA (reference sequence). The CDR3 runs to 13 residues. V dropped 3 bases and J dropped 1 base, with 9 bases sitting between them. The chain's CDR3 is CSASNRANTEAFF. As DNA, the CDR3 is TGCAGTGCTAGCAACAGGGCGAACACTGAAGCTTTCTTT.

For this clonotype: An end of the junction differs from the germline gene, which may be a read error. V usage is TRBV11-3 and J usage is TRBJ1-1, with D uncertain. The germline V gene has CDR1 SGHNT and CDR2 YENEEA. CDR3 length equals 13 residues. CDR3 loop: CAGSPPGNTEAFF. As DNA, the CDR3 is TGTGCCGGCAGCCCGCCAGGCAACACTGAAGCTTTCTTT.

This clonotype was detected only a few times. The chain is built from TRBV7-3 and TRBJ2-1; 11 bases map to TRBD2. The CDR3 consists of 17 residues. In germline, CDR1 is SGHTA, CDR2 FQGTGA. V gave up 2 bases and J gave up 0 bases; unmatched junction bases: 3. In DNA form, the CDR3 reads TGTGCCAGCAGCTTAGCCGGGACTAGCGGCTCCTACAATGAGCAGTTCTTC. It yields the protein CASSLAGTSGSYNEQFF.

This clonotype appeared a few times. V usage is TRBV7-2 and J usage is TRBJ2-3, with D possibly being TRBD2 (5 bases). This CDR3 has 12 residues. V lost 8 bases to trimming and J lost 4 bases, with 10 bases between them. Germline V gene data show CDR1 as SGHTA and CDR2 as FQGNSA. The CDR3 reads CASERVSDTQYF. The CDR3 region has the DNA TGTGCCAGCGAGAGGGTTTCAGATACGCAGTATTTT.

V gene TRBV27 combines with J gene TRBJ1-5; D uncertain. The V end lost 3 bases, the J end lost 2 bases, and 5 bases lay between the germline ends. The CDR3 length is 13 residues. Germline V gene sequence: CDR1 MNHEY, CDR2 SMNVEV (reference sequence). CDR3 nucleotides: TGTGCCAGCAGTTTGCGTGGCAATCAGCCCCAGCATTTT. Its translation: CASSLRGNQPQHF.

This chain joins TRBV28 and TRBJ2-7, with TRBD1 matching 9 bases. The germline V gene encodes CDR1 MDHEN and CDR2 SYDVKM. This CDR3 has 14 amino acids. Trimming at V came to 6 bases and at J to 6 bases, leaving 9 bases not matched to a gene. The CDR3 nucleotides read TGTGCCAGCAGAATTCCAGGACAGGGGTCCGAGCAGTACTTC. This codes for CASRIPGQGSEQYF. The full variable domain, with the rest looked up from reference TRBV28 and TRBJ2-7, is DVKVTQSSRYLVKRTGEKVFLECVQDMDHENMFWYRQDPGLGLRLIYFSYDVKMKEKGDIPEGYSVSREKKERFSLILESASTNQTSMYLCASRIPGQGSEQYFGPGTRLTVT.

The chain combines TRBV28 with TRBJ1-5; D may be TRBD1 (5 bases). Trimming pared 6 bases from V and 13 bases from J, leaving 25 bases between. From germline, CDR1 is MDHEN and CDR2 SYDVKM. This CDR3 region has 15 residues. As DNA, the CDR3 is TGTGCCAGCAGGCGCATGTCCGGGACCCCTTATGATCAGCATTTT. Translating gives CASRRMSGTPYDQHF.

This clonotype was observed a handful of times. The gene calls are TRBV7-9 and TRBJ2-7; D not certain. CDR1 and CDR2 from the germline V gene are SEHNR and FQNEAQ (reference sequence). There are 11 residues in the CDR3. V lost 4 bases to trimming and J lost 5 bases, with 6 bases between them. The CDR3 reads CASSSLHEQYF. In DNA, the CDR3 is TGTGCCAGCAGCTCCCTCCACGAGCAGTACTTC.

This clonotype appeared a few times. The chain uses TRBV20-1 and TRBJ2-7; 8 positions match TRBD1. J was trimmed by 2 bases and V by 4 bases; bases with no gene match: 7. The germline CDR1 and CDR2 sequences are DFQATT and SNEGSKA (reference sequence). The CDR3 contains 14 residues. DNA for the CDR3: TGCAGTGCTATTCAGGGGGCTCAGCCCTACGAGCAGTACTTC. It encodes CSAIQGAQPYEQYF.

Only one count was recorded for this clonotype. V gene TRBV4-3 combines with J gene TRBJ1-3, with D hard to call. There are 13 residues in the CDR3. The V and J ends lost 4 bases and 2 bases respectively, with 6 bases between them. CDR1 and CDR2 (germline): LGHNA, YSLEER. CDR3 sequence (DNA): TGCGCCAGCAGCCGTCTGGCTGGAAACACCATATATTTT. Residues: CASSRLAGNTIYF.

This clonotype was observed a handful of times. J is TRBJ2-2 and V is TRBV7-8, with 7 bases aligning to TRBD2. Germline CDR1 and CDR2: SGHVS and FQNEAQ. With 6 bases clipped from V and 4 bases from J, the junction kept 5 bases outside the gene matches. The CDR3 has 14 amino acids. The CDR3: CASRVAGLTGELFF. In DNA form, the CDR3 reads TGTGCCAGCAGGGTAGCGGGTCTCACCGGGGAGCTGTTTTTT.

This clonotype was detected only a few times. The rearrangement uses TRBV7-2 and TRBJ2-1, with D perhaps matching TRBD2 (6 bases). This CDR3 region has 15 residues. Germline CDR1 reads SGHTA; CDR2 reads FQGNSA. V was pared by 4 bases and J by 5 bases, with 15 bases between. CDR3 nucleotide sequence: TGTGCCAGCAGCTCGTCCGTGGGACTTCACAATGAGCAGTTCTTC. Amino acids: CASSSSVGLHNEQFF.

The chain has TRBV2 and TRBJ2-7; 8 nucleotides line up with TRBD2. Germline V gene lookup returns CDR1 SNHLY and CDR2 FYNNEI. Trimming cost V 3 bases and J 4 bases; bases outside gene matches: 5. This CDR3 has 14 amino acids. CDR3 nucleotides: TGTGCCAGCAGTGATCCGGCTAGCGGGTACGAGCAGTACTTC. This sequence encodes CASSDPASGYEQYF.